This TCR beta chain was obtained from a study of patients and donors after allogeneic stem cell transplantation. TCRdb re-analysed the RT-PCR reads in MiXCR, keeping a single row per CDR3 protein. Seen here are about a million distinct CDR3 sequences, 15% to 20% observed once, and the top ten hold 5% to 7.5%. There are a few counts of this clonotype. The TCR sequence derives from a human donor who was either an allogeneic HSCT recipient or a stem cell or donor lymphocyte infusion donor (not recorded which). It is not recorded whose cells these are; they may come from a transplant donor. The sequenced material came from blood, either unsorted or a sorted T cell fraction (not recorded which).

The CDR3 spells CASSLGLEFTDTQYF. The CDR3 region has the DNA TGCGCCAGCAGCTTGGGGCTAGAATTCACAGATACGCAGTATTTT. The chain employs TRBV5-1 and TRBJ2-3, with D uncertain. Germline V CDR1 and CDR2: SGHRS, YFSETQ. The CDR3 totals 15 residues. V dropped 0 bases and J dropped 2 bases, with 10 bases sitting between them.